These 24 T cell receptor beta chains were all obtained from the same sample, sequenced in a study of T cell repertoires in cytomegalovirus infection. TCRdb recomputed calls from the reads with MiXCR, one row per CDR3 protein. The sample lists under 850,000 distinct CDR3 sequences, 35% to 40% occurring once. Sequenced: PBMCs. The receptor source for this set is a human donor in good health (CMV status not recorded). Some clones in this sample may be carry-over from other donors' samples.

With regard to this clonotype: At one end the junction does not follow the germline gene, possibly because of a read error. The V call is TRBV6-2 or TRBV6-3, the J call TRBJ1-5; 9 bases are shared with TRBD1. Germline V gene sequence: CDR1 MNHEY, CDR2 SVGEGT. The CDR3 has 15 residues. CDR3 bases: TGTGCCCGCAGTGAACAGACAGGGGGGTGGCAGCCCCAGCATTTT. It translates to CARSEQTGGWQPQHF.

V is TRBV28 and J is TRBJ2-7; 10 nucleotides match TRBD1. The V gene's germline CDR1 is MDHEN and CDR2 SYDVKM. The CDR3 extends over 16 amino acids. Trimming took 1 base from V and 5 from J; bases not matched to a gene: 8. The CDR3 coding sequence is TGTGCCAGCAGTTTATATCAGGGGACAGGGGCCGACGAGCAGTACTTC. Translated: CASSLYQGTGADEQYF.

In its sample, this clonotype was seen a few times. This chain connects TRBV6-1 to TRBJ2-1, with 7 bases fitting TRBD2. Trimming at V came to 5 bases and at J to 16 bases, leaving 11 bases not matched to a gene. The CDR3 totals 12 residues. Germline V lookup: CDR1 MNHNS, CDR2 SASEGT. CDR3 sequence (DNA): TGTGCCAGCAGTAGACAAGCGGGACGTCTCTTCTTC. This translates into CASSRQAGRLFF.

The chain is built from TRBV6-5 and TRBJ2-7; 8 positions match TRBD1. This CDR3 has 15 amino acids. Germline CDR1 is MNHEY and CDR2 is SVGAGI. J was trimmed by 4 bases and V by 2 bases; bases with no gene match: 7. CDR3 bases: TGTGCCAGCAGTTACGTTTCAGGGGGCGGTTACGAGCAGTACTTC. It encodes CASSYVSGGGYEQYF.

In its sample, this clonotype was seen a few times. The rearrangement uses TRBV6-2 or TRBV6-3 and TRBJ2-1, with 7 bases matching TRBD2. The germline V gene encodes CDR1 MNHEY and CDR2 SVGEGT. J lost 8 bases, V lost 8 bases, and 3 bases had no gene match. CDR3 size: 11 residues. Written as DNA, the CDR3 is TGTGCCAGCCATGCGGGGGATGAGCAGTTCTTC. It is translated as CASHAGDEQFF.

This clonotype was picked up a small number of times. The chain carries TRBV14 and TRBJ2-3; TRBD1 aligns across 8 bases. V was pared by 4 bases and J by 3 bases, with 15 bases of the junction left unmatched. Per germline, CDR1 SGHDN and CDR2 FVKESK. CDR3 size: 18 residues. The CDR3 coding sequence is TGTGCCAGCAGCCTAGGTTTTGCCCGACAGGGGCGAACAGATACGCAGTATTTT. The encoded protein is CASSLGFARQGRTDTQYF.

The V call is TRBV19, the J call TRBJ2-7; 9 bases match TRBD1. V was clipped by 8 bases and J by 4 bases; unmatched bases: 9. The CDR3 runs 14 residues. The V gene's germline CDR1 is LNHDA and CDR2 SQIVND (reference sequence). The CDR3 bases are TGTGCCAGTGCACCCGGGACAGGGTTTTACGAGCAGTACTTC. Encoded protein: CASAPGTGFYEQYF.

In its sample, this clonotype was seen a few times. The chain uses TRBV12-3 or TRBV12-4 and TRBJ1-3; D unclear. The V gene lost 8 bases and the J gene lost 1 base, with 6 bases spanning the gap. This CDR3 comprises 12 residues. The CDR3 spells CASGPSGNTIYF. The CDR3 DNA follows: TGTGCCAGCGGTCCGTCTGGAAACACCATATATTTT.

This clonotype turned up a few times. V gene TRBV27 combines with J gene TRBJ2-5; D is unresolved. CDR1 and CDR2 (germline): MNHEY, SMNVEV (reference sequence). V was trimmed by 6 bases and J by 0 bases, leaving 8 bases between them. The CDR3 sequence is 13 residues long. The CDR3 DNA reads TGTGCCAGCAGGAGACACAACCAAGAGACCCAGTACTTC. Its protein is CASRRHNQETQYF.

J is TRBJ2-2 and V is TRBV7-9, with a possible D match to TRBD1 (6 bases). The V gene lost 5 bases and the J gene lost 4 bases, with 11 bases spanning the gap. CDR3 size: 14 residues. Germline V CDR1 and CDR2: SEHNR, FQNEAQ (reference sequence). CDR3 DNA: TGTGCCAGCAGCCAAGGACAGTCCACCGGGGAGCTGTTTTTT. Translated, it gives CASSQGQSTGELFF.

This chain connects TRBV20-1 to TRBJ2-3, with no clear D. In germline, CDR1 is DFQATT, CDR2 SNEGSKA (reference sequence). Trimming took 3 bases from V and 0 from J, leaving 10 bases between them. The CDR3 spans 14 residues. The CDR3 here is CSARWLSSTDTQYF. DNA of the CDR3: TGCAGTGCTAGGTGGCTGTCAAGCACAGATACGCAGTATTTT.

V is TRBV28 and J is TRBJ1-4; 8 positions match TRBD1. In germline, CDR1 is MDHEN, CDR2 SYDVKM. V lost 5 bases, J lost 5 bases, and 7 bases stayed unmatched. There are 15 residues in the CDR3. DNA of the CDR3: TGTGCCAGCAGTATACCGAGACAGGGGAATGAAAAACTGTTTTTT. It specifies CASSIPRQGNEKLFF.

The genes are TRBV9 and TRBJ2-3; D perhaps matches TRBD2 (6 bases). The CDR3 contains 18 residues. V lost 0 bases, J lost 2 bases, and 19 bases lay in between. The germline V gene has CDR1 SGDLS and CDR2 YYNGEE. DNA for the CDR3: TGTGCCAGCAGCGTAGAGGTAGGAGGGGCCGGGACCACAGATACGCAGTATTTT. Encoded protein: CASSVEVGGAGTTDTQYF.

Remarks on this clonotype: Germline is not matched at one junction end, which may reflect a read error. In DNA, the CDR3 is TGTGCCAGAAGTTCTCAAGGGGGGATGAACACTGAAGCTTTCTTT. It translates to CARSSQGGMNTEAFF. The J gene is TRBJ1-1, the V gene TRBV6-6, with a tentative D call TRBD1 (6 bases). From germline, CDR1 is MNHNY and CDR2 SVGAGI (reference sequence). CDR3 length: 15 residues.

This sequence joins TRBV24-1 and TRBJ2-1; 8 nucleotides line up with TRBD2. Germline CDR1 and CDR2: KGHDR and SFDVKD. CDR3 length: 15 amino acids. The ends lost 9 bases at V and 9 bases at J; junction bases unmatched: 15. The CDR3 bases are TGTGCCACCGGCGCGGGTAGCGGGACGGGTTCTGAGCAGTTCTTC. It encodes CATGAGSGTGSEQFF.

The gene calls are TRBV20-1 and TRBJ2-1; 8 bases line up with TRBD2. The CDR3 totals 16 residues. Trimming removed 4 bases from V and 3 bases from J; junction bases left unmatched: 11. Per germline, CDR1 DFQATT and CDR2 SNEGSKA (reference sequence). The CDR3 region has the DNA TGCAGTGCTAAGGGGAAAGCGGGAGTGATCTACAATGAGCAGTTCTTC. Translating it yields CSAKGKAGVIYNEQFF.

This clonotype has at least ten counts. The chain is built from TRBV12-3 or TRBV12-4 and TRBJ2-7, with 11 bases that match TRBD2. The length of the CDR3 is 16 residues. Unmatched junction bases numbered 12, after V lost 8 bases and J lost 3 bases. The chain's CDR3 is CASPETSGRIHYEQYF. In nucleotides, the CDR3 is TGTGCCAGCCCAGAAACTAGCGGGAGAATTCACTACGAGCAGTACTTC.

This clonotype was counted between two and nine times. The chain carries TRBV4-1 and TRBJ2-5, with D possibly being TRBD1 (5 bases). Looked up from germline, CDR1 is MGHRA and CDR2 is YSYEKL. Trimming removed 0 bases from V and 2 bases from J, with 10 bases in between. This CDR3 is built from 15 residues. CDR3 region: CASSQDRQTQETQYF. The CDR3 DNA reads TGCGCCAGCAGCCAAGATCGACAGACACAAGAGACCCAGTACTTC.

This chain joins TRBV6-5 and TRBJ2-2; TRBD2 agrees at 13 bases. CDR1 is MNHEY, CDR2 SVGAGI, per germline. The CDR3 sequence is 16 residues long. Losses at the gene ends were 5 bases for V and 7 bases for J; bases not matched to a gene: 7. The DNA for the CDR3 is TGTGCCAGCAGTCCATTTACTAGCGGGGGGGGCGGGGAGCTGTTTTTT. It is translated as CASSPFTSGGGGELFF.

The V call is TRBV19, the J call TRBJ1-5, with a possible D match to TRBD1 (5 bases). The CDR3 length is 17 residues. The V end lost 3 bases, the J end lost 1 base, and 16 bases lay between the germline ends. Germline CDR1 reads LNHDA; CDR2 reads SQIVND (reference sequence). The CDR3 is CASSITNQGGSNQPQHF. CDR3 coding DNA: TGTGCCAGTAGTATCACAAACCAGGGAGGGAGCAATCAGCCCCAGCATTTT. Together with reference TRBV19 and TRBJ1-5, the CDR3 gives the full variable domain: DGGITQSPKYLFRKEGQNVTLSCEQNLNHDAMYWYRQDPGQGLRLIYYSQIVNDFQKGDIAEGYSVSREKKESFPLTVTSAQKNPTAFYLCASSITNQGGSNQPQHFGDGTRLSIL.

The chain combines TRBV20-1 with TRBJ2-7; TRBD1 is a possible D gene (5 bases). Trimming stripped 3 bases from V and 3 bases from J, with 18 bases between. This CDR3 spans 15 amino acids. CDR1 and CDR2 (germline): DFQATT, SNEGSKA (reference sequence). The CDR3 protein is CSARVPRQILYEQYF. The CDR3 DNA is TGCAGTGCTAGGGTACCGAGACAGATTCTCTACGAGCAGTACTTC.

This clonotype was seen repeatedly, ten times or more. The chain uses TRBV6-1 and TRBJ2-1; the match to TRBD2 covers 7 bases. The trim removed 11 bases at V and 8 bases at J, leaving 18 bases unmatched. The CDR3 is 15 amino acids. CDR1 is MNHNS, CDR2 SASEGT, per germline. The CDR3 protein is CASRGEFNILDEQFF. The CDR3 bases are TGTGCCTCACGGGGGGAATTCAATATATTGGATGAGCAGTTCTTC.

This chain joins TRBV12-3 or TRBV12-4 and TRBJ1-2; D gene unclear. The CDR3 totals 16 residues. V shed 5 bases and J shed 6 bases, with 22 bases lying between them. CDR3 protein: CASSLPGPTQTNGYTF. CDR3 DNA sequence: TGTGCCAGCAGTCTCCCCGGGCCCACCCAAACTAATGGCTACACCTTC.

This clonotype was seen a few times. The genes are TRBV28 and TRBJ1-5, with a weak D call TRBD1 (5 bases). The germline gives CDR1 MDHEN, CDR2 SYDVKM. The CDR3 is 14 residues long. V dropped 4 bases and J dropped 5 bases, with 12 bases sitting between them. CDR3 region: CASSWAGPDQPQHF. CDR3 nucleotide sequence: TGTGCCAGCAGTTGGGCAGGGCCGGATCAGCCCCAGCATTTT.